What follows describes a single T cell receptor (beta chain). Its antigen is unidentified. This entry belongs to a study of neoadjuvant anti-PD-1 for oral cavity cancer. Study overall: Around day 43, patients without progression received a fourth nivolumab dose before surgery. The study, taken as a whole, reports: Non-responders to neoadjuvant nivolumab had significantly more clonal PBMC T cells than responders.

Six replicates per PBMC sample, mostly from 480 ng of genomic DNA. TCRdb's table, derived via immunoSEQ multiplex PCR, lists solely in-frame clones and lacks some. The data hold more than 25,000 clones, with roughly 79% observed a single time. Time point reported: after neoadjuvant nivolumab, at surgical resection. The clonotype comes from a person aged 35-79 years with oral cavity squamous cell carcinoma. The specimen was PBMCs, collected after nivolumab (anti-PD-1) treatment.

The CDR3 DNA sequence: TGTGCCATTGGGACAGCCGGTGGGGCCCAGCATTTT. Its protein product is CAIGTAGGAQHF. This chain uses TRBV27 with TRBJ1-5; 7 bases are shared with TRBD1. The germline gives CDR1 MNHEY, CDR2 SMNVEV (reference sequence). V trimming: 10 bases; J trimming: 11 bases; junction bases outside the gene matches: 11. The CDR3 is made up of 12 amino acids.